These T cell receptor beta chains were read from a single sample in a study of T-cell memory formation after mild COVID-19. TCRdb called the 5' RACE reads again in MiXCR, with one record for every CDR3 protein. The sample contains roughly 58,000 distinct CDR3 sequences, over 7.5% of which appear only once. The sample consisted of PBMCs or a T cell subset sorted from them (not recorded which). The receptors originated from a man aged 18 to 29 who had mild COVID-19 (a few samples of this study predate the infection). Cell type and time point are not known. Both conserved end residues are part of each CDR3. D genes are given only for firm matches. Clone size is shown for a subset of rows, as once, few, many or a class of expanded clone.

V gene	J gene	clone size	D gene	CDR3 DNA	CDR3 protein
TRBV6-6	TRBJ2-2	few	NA	TGTGCCAGCAGTTACTCGAGCCCTCTCCCACCGAACACCGGGGAGCTGTTTTTT	CASSYSSPLPPNTGELFF
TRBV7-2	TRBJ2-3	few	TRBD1	TGTGCCAGCAGCCCGGGACAGAGCACAGATACGCAGTATTTT	CASSPGQSTDTQYF
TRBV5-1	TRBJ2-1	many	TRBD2	TGCGCCAGCGACCGGGGACTAGCGGGGAATGAGCAGTTCTTC	CASDRGLAGNEQFF
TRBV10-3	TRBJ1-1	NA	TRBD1	TGTGCCATCAGTGGGGGACAGATGAACACTGAAGCTTTCTTT	CAISGGQMNTEAFF
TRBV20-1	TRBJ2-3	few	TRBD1	TGCAGTGCGGAACAGGGGGAAGGCACAGATACGCAGTATTTT	CSAEQGEGTDTQYF
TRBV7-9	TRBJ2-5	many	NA	TGTGCCAGCAGCTTTCCGAGACAGGACCCCCTCAGGGAGACCCAGTACTTC	CASSFPRQDPLRETQYF
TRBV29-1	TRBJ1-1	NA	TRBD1	TGCAGCGGGAAAATTCTAATGACAGGGGCTGAAGCTTTCTTT	CSGKILMTGAEAFF
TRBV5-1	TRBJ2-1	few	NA	TGCGCCAGCTCAGATAGCGGCGGCTCCTACAATGAGCAGTTCTTC	CASSDSGGSYNEQFF
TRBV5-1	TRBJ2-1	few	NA	TGCGCCAGCAGCTTGGGGGAGGTCTCCTACAATGAGCAGTTCTTC	CASSLGEVSYNEQFF
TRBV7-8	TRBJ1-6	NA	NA	TGTGCCAGCAGCTTTCAGGGTAGTAGTCGAAGTTCACCCCTCCACTTT	CASSFQGSSRSSPLHF
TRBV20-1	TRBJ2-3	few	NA	TGCAGTGCTAGAGATCAGGGCACAGATACGCAGTATTTT	CSARDQGTDTQYF
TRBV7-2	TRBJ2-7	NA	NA	TGTGCCAGCAGCTTAGTCGGACAGACCTACGAGCAGTACTTC	CASSLVGQTYEQYF
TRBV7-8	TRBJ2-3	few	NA	TGTGCCAGCAGCCCATCCCGCGGGACAGATACGCAGTATTTT	CASSPSRGTDTQYF
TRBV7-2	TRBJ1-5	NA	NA	TGTGCCAGCAGCTGGTATCGCGTTAGCAATCAGCCCCAGCATTTT	CASSWYRVSNQPQHF
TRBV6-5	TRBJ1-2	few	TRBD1	TGTGCCAGCACCCAACGGACAGGGATCTATGGCTACACCTTC	CASTQRTGIYGYTF
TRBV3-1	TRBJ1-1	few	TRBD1	TGTGCCAGCAGCAGAAGGGACAGACTGAACACTGAAGCTTTCTTT	CASSRRDRLNTEAFF
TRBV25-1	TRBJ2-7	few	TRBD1	TGTGCCAGCAGTGAATCCTCCGGGACAGGCTACGAGCAGTACTTC	CASSESSGTGYEQYF
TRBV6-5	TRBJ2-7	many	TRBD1	TGTGCCAGCAGTATCCACAGGGGGCTGGACGAGCAGTACTTC	CASSIHRGLDEQYF
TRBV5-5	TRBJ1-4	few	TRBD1	TGTGCCAGCAGCGTCCGGGACAGGTCACCCAAACTGTTTTTT	CASSVRDRSPKLFF
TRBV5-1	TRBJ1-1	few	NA	TGCGCCAGCAGCTGGGGACTTAGCACTGAAGCTTTCTTT	CASSWGLSTEAFF
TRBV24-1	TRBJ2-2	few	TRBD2	TGTGCCACGCGGGGGAATACCAACACCGGGGAGCTGTTTTTT	CATRGNTNTGELFF
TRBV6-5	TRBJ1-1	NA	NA	TGTGCCAGCAGTTACTCAAGGGGGGGCACTGAAGCTTTCTTT	CASSYSRGGTEAFF
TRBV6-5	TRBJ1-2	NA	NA	TGTGCCAGCAGTTACTCGATCCCGGCTTTTTATGGCTACACCTTC	CASSYSIPAFYGYTF
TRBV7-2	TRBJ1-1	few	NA	TGTGCCAGCAGCCCATCAGCGGCGAACACTGAAGCTTTCTTT	CASSPSAANTEAFF
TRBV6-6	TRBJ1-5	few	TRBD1	TGTGCCAGCAGCCGCGGGACAGGGCGTCGGGGGCAGCCCCAGCATTTT	CASSRGTGRRGQPQHF
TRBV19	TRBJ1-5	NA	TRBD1	TGTGCCACCCGGGACAGGGAAGGCCAGCCCCAGCATTTT	CATRDREGQPQHF
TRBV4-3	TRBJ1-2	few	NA	TGCGCCAGCAGCCAGGCACAGGGTAGCTATGGCTACACCTTC	CASSQAQGSYGYTF
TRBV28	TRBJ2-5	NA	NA	TGTGCCAGCAGTTCGGGACAAGAACGTTTCAAAGAGACCCAGTACTTC	CASSSGQERFKETQYF
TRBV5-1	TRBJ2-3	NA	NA	TGCGCCAGCAGCTTGATGGGGTTTAGCACAGATACGCAGTATTTT	CASSLMGFSTDTQYF
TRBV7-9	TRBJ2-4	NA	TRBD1	TGTGCCAGCAGTCTAACAGGGGTATACGCCAAAAACATTCAGTACTTC	CASSLTGVYAKNIQYF
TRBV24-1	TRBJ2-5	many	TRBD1	TGTGCCACCAGTGAGAACAGGGGGGAGACCCAGTACTTC	CATSENRGETQYF
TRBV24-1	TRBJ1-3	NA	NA	TGTGCCACCAGTGACTCAGGGGCAGGGGGAAACACCATATATTTT	CATSDSGAGGNTIYF
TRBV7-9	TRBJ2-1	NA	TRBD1	TGTGCCAGCAGCCCTCCGGGACAGGGGAGGTACAATGAGCAGTTCTTC	CASSPPGQGRYNEQFF
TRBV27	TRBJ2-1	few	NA	TGTGCCAGCAGGAGAGACGGCAATTACAATGAGCAGTTCTTC	CASRRDGNYNEQFF
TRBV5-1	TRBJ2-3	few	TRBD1	TGCGCCAGTTATAATGACAGGGCCGGTGGAGATACGCAGTATTTT	CASYNDRAGGDTQYF
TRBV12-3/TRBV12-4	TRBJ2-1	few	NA	TGTGCCAGCAGGACGAGTCTACAGGGAAATGAGCAGTTCTTC	CASRTSLQGNEQFF
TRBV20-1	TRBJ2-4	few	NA	TGCAGTGCTAGGGACAGCCTAGCCAAAAACATTCAGTACTTC	CSARDSLAKNIQYF
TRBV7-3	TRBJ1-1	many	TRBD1	TGTGCCAGCAGCTTAACGGGACAGGGGGCGCTGGACACTGAAGCTTTCTTT	CASSLTGQGALDTEAFF
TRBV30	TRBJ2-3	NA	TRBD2	TGTGCCTGGACTAGCGGGGGGCTAGATACGCAGTATTTT	CAWTSGGLDTQYF
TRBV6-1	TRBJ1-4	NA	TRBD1	TGTGCCAGCAGTGAAGCCGGGACAGCTAATGAAAAACTGTTTTTT	CASSEAGTANEKLFF
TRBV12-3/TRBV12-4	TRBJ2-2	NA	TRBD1	TGTGCCAGCAGTCCCGGACAGGGAAGGCCCAGCGCCGGGGAGCTGTTTTTT	CASSPGQGRPSAGELFF
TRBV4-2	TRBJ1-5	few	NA	TGTGCCAGCAGCCAAGCAGGCCAGCCTCAGCCCCAGCATTTT	CASSQAGQPQPQHF
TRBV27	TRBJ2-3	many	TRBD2	TGTGCCAGCAGTCCCTTAGCGGGGGGGCGTACGCAGTATTTT	CASSPLAGGRTQYF
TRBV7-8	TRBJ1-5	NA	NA	TGTGCCAGCAGCTTAGCGGGCCATAGCAATCAGCCCCAGCATTTT	CASSLAGHSNQPQHF